This T cell receptor (beta chain) was found in a study of regulatory T cells in long-lasting Graves disease (dated by TCRdb to about 2021). For the study in its entirety: Newly diagnosed Graves' disease patients had taken antithyroid drugs for less than 3 months. Patients with persistent Graves' disease were compared with patients with newly diagnosed Graves' disease using TCR sequencing and RNA sequencing of peripheral blood. The study took place in China and was registered as a clinical trial. A total of around 33 samples underwent TCR sequencing, from around 13 patients with persistent Graves' disease and around 20 patients with newly diagnosed Graves' disease. Overall study results and their limits: Compared with newly diagnosed patients, patients with persistent Graves' disease had lower TCR Shannon entropy and fewer highly expanded clones, which suggests clonal expansion. More public clonotypes were shared among persistent patients (approximately 3,000) than among newly diagnosed patients (over 900). The small sample size was acknowledged by the authors as a limitation that may reduce accuracy. Sequencing and analysis were limited to the TCR beta chain. Peripheral blood alone was examined, since thyroid tissue, which constituted the primary lesion, could not be accessed.

The method was multiplex PCR. The reads were generated on an Illumina HiSeq 4000. iRepertoire HTBI primers and Arm-PCR amplification of CDR3 regions were used to construct TCR beta libraries. Before sequencing, the PCR products went through gel purification. The authors' pipeline ran thus. A total of roughly 65 TRBV and 14 TRBJ segments were identified across samples and were used for gene usage analysis of CDR3 amino acid clonotypes. Filtered high-quality paired reads were merged into contigs using COPE and FqMerger. BLAST was used to align contigs to IMGT TRBV, TRBD and TRBJ reference genes, with CDR3 defined following IMGT. Any clonotype with a frequency above 0.1% was classified as a highly expanded clone. Shannon entropy was used to measure repertoire diversity, and the Gini coefficient was used to measure V-J evenness. A clonotype was considered public if more than one individual shared it. The raw public reads went through TCRdb reprocessing: fastp at Q25, MiXCR clone calling, in-frame beta chains kept. Merged by CDR3 protein, the rows form single entries marked with the most common genes and DNA. TCRdb's processing, not the authors', yielded these V and J calls. Here the sample has more than 450,000 distinct CDR3 sequences; 12% occur a single time. Of the sample, roughly 8.9% falls within the top ten clones.

The sample holds many counts of this clonotype. Its recognized antigen is unknown. Base qualities are missing; no much larger clone stands one base away. This sample's time point label indicates: newly diagnosed GD, antithyroid drugs for less than 3 months. RNA was extracted from PBMCs in TRIzol for both TCR sequencing and RNA sequencing. The diagnosis of Graves' disease followed American Thyroid Association guidelines. Patients were recruited from an endocrinology department in Xi'an, China. Each patient gave about 9.1 milliliters of peripheral blood, collected in an EDTA anticoagulant tube. Ficoll Paque Plus density gradient separation was used to isolate PBMCs, and no further T cell sorting was performed. An Agilent 2100 Bioanalyzer and agarose gel were used to check RNA quality, while a NanoDrop 2000 measured RNA concentration. These data are also associated with another study on T cells in Graves' hyperthyroidism and ophthalmopathy. That second report states: Stable Graves' hyperthyroidism was defined as the absence of progression to ophthalmopathy over 18 months of follow-up. Hyperthyroidism patients were newly diagnosed, with disease duration under 2 months, and aged 18 to 65 years. The study excluded patients with uncontrolled infections, other autoimmune diseases, pregnancy or lactation. Diagnoses relied on clinical symptoms, serum thyroxine and TRAb, thyroid ultrasound and orbital computed tomography. A first-round RT-PCR of the TCR CDR3 used the HTBI primer set with the Qiagen OneStep RT-PCR kit. Most expanded thyroid clonotypes (frequency above 0.001) were also detected in blood, suggesting blood repertoires may reflect thyroid immune responses. Ophthalmopathy was separated from stable hyperthyroidism by a 13 V-J signature model, with over 85% sensitivity and about 81% specificity obtained in cross-validation and 80%/75% obtained in testing. In validation, the model predicted progression to ophthalmopathy a median of around six months before onset, with approximately 68% sensitivity and about 75% specificity. A discovery cohort of roughly 100 patients, roughly 40 with Graves' ophthalmopathy and about 58 with stable Graves' hyperthyroidism, was used to find distinguishing TCR V-J signatures. Whether ophthalmopathy could be predicted prospectively was tested in an independent validation cohort made up of 18 hyperthyroidism patients plus 17 patients who later progressed to ophthalmopathy. The 75 to 100 discovery patients were randomly divided into training and test sets at a 7:3 ratio. In about 6 Graves' hyperthyroidism patients, the study also compared T-cell repertoires from thyroid tissue with T-cell repertoires from blood. Once sampling was done, hyperthyroidism patients were given methimazole at a starting dose of 30 mg daily, whereas ophthalmopathy patients were given high-dose intravenous methylprednisolone. Libraries were constructed in a second round of multiplex PCR, after which size selection and purification were performed. Libraries were sequenced paired-end with 100 bp reads on an Illumina HiSeq2000. SOAPnuke was used to process the raw data, throwing out any read that contained adapters or uncalled bases, had a mean Phred below 15, or lacked an exact constant-primer or identifier match. High-quality paired reads were merged with COPE v1.2.5, and unique nucleotide sequences were defined as clonotypes. MiTCR v1.1 was used to align the clonotypes against IMGT TRBV, TRBD and TRBJ reference segments. The analysis included only V-J combinations with a frequency above 0.0001, which together covered more than 98% of the repertoires. The TCS score was defined as the ratio of F50 (clonal expansion) to E x V (chaos), calculated using BLOSUM62-based TCRdist between CDR3 peptides within each V-J. Welch's t-statistics and random forest reduced several hundred V-J features to about 12, which were used in a naive Bayes classifier (R e1071). No statistical method was used to set the sample size in advance, and investigators knew the group allocation. TCR Vbeta CDR3 sequencing of fewer than 150 peripheral blood samples (over 40 ophthalmopathy, under 80 hyperthyroidism and some 17 progressor patients) is reported in the paper.

Source: peripheral blood mononuclear cells (PBMCs), taken at new diagnosis, from a patient treated with antithyroid drugs. This clonotype originated in a woman under 40 with Graves disease. Donor details come from another sample of the same person, matched by shared clones.

DNA sequence: TGTGCCAGCTCCCCCACGACAGGTCGTCAGCCCCAGCATTTT. Translated, this gives CASSPTTGRQPQHF. The chain joins TRBV18 to TRBJ1-5, and possibly TRBD1, on 6 matching bases. V drops 6 bases and J drops 6 bases, leaving 15 bases in between. Per the germline V gene, KGHSH is the CDR1 and LQKENI is the CDR2. The CDR3 measures 14 amino acids from cysteine to phenylalanine. The kept DNA is CDR3 alone, 42 bases in frame from the first base.